The clone carrying this T cell receptor beta chain was picked up one time. Antigen specificity is unknown. These data originate in a study of STAT5B mutations in CD4+ large granular lymphocyte leukemia. Control samples were healthy donors' buffy coats. Study-wide findings and caveats: Patient CD4-sorted repertoires stayed more clonal than healthy ones after leukemic-clone removal. TRBV06-family usage was enriched in top patient clones (8/27) versus controls (2/35).

In the original processing: Lowest detectable productive clonotype frequency was 2.59 x 10-5. Clones were sequenced by immunoSEQ multiplex PCR, and TCRdb holds only the in-frame ones, with some missing. D and trimming were read from the DNA, whereas the V and J calls and clone size are those reported in that table. The sample lists tens of thousands of clones, around 75% occurring once. This CDR3 region has 13 residues. V gave up 2 bases and J gave up 5 bases, with 9 bases separating them. Germline V gene data show CDR1 as KGHSH and CDR2 as LQKENI. This receptor was obtained from a human donor in good health. This chain joins TRBV18 and TRBJ1-2; TRBD1 is a possible D gene (6 bases). Input material: CD4+ T cells from blood buffy coats. The CDR3 DNA reads as TGTGCCAGCTCACCAGAAACAGGGTATGGCTACACCTTC. Its translation: CASSPETGYGYTF.